This entry lists 7 T cell receptor beta chains sequenced from one sample in a study of T cells in Graves' hyperthyroidism and ophthalmopathy. Amplification targeted TCR beta CDR3 regions from RNA transcripts. First-round RT-PCR of the TCR CDR3 relied on the HTBI primer set. TCRdb independently ran MiXCR on the multiplex PCR reads; one entry per CDR3 protein. This sample has 500,000 to 600,000 distinct CDR3 sequences, with under 60% found just once. The sequenced sample consisted of peripheral blood or thyroid tissue (not recorded which). The receptors come from an adult woman with Graves' disease, either hyperthyroidism or ophthalmopathy (not recorded which).

The chain combines TRBV5-1 with TRBJ2-1, with 7 bases matching TRBD2. Trimming removed 7 bases from V and 2 bases from J; junction bases left unmatched: 9. Germline CDR1 reads SGHRS; CDR2 reads YFSETQ. This CDR3 region has 15 residues. This CDR3 is CASQRDDRTYNEQFF. In DNA, the CDR3 is TGCGCCAGCCAGCGGGACGACAGAACCTACAATGAGCAGTTCTTC.

Many counts were recorded for this clonotype. The chain employs TRBV10-2 and TRBJ2-2; TRBD2 might be the D (5 bases). Germline assignment: CDR1 WSHSY and CDR2 SAAADI. Trimming left V 3 bases short and J 1 base short, with 12 bases between. The length of the CDR3 is 16 residues. The CDR3 nucleotides read TGCGCCAGCAGTGAACACGCTGAGGGGAACACCGGGGAGCTGTTTTTT. Protein sequence: CASSEHAEGNTGELFF.

The chain employs TRBV6-1 and TRBJ1-2; D gene ambiguous. Trimming stripped 6 bases from V and 4 bases from J, with 18 bases between. The V gene's germline CDR1 is MNHNS and CDR2 SASEGT. The CDR3 sequence is 15 residues long. CDR3 in DNA: TGTGCCAGCAGAGGGATGATGGGCAGCGCCTATGGCTACACCTTC. Translation gives CASRGMMGSAYGYTF.

This clonotype was found many times. The chain carries TRBV10-3 and TRBJ1-2; 8 nucleotides agree with TRBD1. The CDR3 has 16 residues. CDR1 is ENHRY, CDR2 SYGVKD, per germline. The ends lost 6 bases at V and 1 base at J; junction bases unmatched: 10. CDR3 bases: TGTGCCATCAGCCCAGGACAGGGCGCTTATAACTATGGCTACACCTTC. Translating gives CAISPGQGAYNYGYTF.

This clonotype has at least ten counts. The chain combines TRBV20-1 with TRBJ1-4; 7 nucleotides agree with TRBD1. Per the germline V gene, CDR1 is DFQATT and CDR2 is SNEGSKA (reference sequence). This CDR3 has 14 amino acids. The V and J ends lost 6 bases and 7 bases, in that order; junction bases with no gene match: 11. CDR3 in DNA: TGCAGTGCGGAAGACAGGGTAGGGGGTGAAAAACTGTTTTTT. Encoded protein: CSAEDRVGGEKLFF.

The chain has TRBV9 and TRBJ2-7; no definite D call. CDR3 length: 16 amino acids. Germline V lookup: CDR1 SGDLS, CDR2 YYNGEE. The V and J ends lost 4 bases and 2 bases respectively, with 19 bases between them. CDR3 in DNA: TGTGCCAGCAGCAGCCCACTTACGCCGTCGACCTACGAGCAGTACTTC. Its translation is CASSSPLTPSTYEQYF.

The gene calls are TRBV10-3 and TRBJ2-5; 7 nucleotides agree with TRBD1. The germline CDR1 and CDR2 sequences are ENHRY and SYGVKD. Trimming at V came to 5 bases and at J to 5 bases, leaving 8 bases not matched to a gene. The length of the CDR3 is 14 residues. This CDR3 reads CAISLDRLGETQYF. The DNA of the CDR3 is TGTGCCATCAGTTTGGACAGGCTAGGCGAGACCCAGTACTTC.